Each of the 5 T cell receptor beta chains below was sequenced from the same sample in a study of blood T cell repertoires in COVID-19. The method was immunoSEQ multiplex PCR; TCRdb's version includes in-frame clones alone and lacks a portion of them. The sample holds hundreds of thousands of clones, roughly 90% seen once. The sample consisted of PBMCs or T cells enriched from blood (not recorded which). These receptors were collected from a woman aged 18-30 years who had recovered from COVID-19.

V and J are TRBV7-8 and TRBJ1-2, with D perhaps matching TRBD1 (5 bases). Germline-derived CDR1 and CDR2 are SGHVS and FQNEAQ. V lost 5 bases and J lost 6, with 19 bases in between. The CDR3 loop spans 15 amino acids. As DNA, the CDR3 is TGTGCCAGCAGCGGATGGGGGGAACAAGGGGATGGCTACACCTTC. Translation: CASSGWGEQGDGYTF.

The chain joins TRBV7-2 to TRBJ1-2; TRBD1 might be the D (5 bases). The CDR3 is 13 amino acids. Trimming shortened V by 3 bases and J by 4 bases, and 9 bases separated the two germline ends. Germline V gene lookup returns CDR1 SGHTA and CDR2 FQGNSA. Here the CDR3 reads CASSLDKVYGYTF. In nucleotides, the CDR3 is TGTGCCAGCAGCTTGGACAAGGTCTATGGCTACACCTTC. The full variable domain, rest sourced from reference TRBV7-2 and TRBJ1-2, is GAGVSQSPSNKVTEKGKDVELRCDPISGHTALYWYRQSLGQGLEFLIYFQGNSAPDKSGLPSDRFSAERTGGSVSTLTIQRTQQEDSAVYLCASSLDKVYGYTFGSGTRLTVV.

V usage is TRBV2 and J usage is TRBJ1-1; TRBD1 might be the D (5 bases). The ends were cut back, 6 bases at V and 7 bases at J, with 9 bases in the middle. This CDR3 contains 11 residues. Germline V gene sequence: CDR1 SNHLY, CDR2 FYNNEI. The CDR3 DNA reads TGTGCCAGCAGCCCAGGGATTGAAGCTTTCTTT. It specifies CASSPGIEAFF.

V usage is TRBV30 and J usage is TRBJ1-1, with D unclear. The CDR3 contains 12 residues. Germline loops: CDR1 GTSNPN, CDR2 SVGIG (reference sequence). The V gene lost 1 base and the J gene lost 11 bases, with 14 bases spanning the gap. The CDR3 loop is CAWSDGGETAFF. The CDR3 DNA is TGTGCCTGGAGTGACGGCGGGGAGACGGCTTTCTTT.

V gene TRBV28 combines with J gene TRBJ2-7, with 8 bases identical to TRBD1. Per the germline V gene, CDR1 is MDHEN and CDR2 is SYDVKM. Losses at the gene ends were 6 bases for V and 1 base for J; bases not matched to a gene: 8. The CDR3 spans 15 residues. The chain's CDR3 is CASRPTGVGSYEQYF. CDR3 nucleotides: TGTGCCAGCAGACCGACAGGGGTAGGATCCTACGAGCAGTACTTC.